This T cell receptor beta chain came from a study of cytomegalovirus exposure and HLA in healthy donors. Whole-study results and caveats: There were 150 to 200 TCR beta chains listed as cytomegalovirus-associated. While the bulk of TCR sequences proved rare, some public TCRs turned up in many donors. Follow-up analysis later connected one missense variant in DCLRE1C with trimming of TCR beta V- and J-genes.

Trimming removed 7 bases at V and 2 bases at J, with 12 bases between. The CDR3 is made up of 14 amino acids. The V gene's germline CDR1 is MNHEY and CDR2 SVGAGI. In the PCR, 60 Vbeta and 13 Jbeta primers were used. Clones were read by immunoSEQ multiplex PCR, and TCRdb kept only the in-frame ones, dropping some. The repertoire has some 180,000 clones, around 75% of them found once; the top ten carry about 2%. In this sample, this clone turned up a few times. What it recognizes is unknown. The V call is TRBV6-5, the J call TRBJ1-5; tentatively, D is TRBD1 (5 bases). Input material: PBMCs. The source is a woman aged 30 to 39 in good health and CMV-seronegative. CDR3 loop: CASTSGGGNQPQHF. For the CDR3, the DNA is TGTGCCAGCACCTCCGGGGGAGGCAATCAGCCCCAGCATTTT.